This T cell receptor beta chain was observed in a study of cytomegalovirus exposure and HLA in healthy donors. The overall study: Researchers found that roughly 81% of over 350 genotyped donors fell within the Caucasian-associated ancestry cluster.

The germline CDR1 and CDR2 sequences are SNHLY and FYNNEI. V shed 8 bases, J shed 4 bases, and the junction held 4 bases outside the gene matches. The CDR3 is made up of 13 amino acids. The PCR used 60 Vbeta and 13 Jbeta primers. Here immunoSEQ multiplex PCR was the method, and the copy in TCRdb shows in-frame clones only, minus some. The data show under 200,000 clones, about three quarters seen once. The chain combines TRBV2 with TRBJ1-5; TRBD1 aligns across 8 bases. This TCR was recovered from a woman in her thirties or forties in good health and CMV-seronegative. What was sequenced was PBMCs. CDR3 residues: CASGGTGNQPQHF. CDR3 sequence (DNA): TGTGCCAGCGGAGGGACAGGTAATCAGCCCCAGCATTTT.